The rows below give T cell receptor beta chains drawn from one sample of a study of CD8+CD57+ T cells in acquired aplastic anemia. One entry per CDR3 protein results from TCRdb running MiXCR on the reads. Seen here are some 150,000 distinct CDR3 sequences, 40% to 65% observed once, and the top ten hold about 12%. The sample taken for sequencing was sorted CD4+, CD8+, or CD8+CD57+ T cells (not recorded which) from PBMCs. The receptors were sampled from a human donor with aplastic anemia. Both conserved end residues are part of each CDR3. A D gene is named only where the DNA matches it firmly. Size values are once, few and many counts, or a class for expanded clones, and some rows have none.

J,D,size,V,DNA,CDR3
TRBJ2-2,TRBD2,few,TRBV6-5,TGTGCCAGCAGTTACCGACTAGCGGACACCGGGGAGCTGTTTTTT,CASSYRLADTGELFF
TRBJ2-3,-,-,TRBV19,TGTGCCAGTAGTATATCCGGGGACACAGATACGCAGTATTTT,CASSISGDTDTQYF
TRBJ2-2,TRBD2,-,TRBV20-1,TGCAGTGCTAGAGATCCTAGCGGGAGCGACGCCGGGGAGCTGTTTTTT,CSARDPSGSDAGELFF
TRBJ2-1,-,-,TRBV19,TGTGCCAGTAGTATAAAAGGGGGATTTGAGCAGTTCTTC,CASSIKGGFEQFF
TRBJ1-1,-,many,TRBV19,TGTGCCAGTAGTTTCGGGACGAACACTGAAGCTTTCTTT,CASSFGTNTEAFF
TRBJ2-7,-,few,TRBV20-1,TGCAGTGCTAGTGCGGACGGGATCTACGAGCAGTACTTC,CSASADGIYEQYF
TRBJ2-5,TRBD2,many,TRBV6-4,TGTGCCAGCAGCCCGACTAGCGAGGAGACCCAGTACTTC,CASSPTSEETQYF
TRBJ1-4,-,few,TRBV2,TGTGCCAGCAGGGGGCAGGGCGTGTCAAATGAAAAACTGTTTTTT,CASRGQGVSNEKLFF
TRBJ1-6,TRBD1,-,TRBV6-5,TGTGCCAGCAGTTACTCGGGACAGCTCCATAATTCACCCCTCCACTTT,CASSYSGQLHNSPLHF
TRBJ1-2,TRBD1,many,TRBV4-2,TGTGCCAGCAGCCCCTCCGACAGGGCCATAAATGGCTACACCTTC,CASSPSDRAINGYTF
TRBJ2-7,-,-,TRBV2,TGTGCCAGCAGCCCCTCTAGGGGGGACGCCTACGAGCAGTACTTC,CASSPSRGDAYEQYF
TRBJ1-2,-,-,TRBV11-2,TGTGCCAGCAGCCTATGGACAGACTATGGCTACACCTTC,CASSLWTDYGYTF
TRBJ2-3,-,few,TRBV24-1,TGTGCCACCAGTGATCCGGACGCAGCCAGCGCAGATACGCAGTATTTT,CATSDPDAASADTQYF
TRBJ2-7,-,-,TRBV7-9,TGTGCCAGCGGACCGCCCCGGCGCGAGCAGTACTTC,CASGPPRREQYF
TRBJ2-1,-,many,TRBV6-1,TGTGCCAGCAGACCAGTTCCGGGACACGCATTTGAGCAGTTCTTC,CASRPVPGHAFEQFF
TRBJ1-2,-,-,TRBV29-1,TGCAGCAGTAAGGACATTATCGTCGCTAACTATGGCTACACCTTC,CSSKDIIVANYGYTF
TRBJ2-1,-,-,TRBV20-1,TGCAGTGCTAGAAGGACGGGGCCCGCCTACAATGAGCAGTTCTTC,CSARRTGPAYNEQFF
TRBJ2-3,-,-,TRBV20-1,TGCAGTGCAAGCGCAGGATCCACAGATACGCAGTATTTT,CSASAGSTDTQYF
TRBJ1-3,-,many,TRBV4-1,TGCGCCAGCAGCCATCCCCCAGGAAACACCATATATTTT,CASSHPPGNTIYF
TRBJ2-2,-,-,TRBV7-6,TGTGCCAGCAACCTCTCCACCGGGGAGCTGTTTTTT,CASNLSTGELFF
TRBJ1-2,-,few,TRBV7-2,TGTGCCAGCAGCCCGGACAGAAACTATGGCTACACCTTC,CASSPDRNYGYTF
TRBJ1-5,-,-,TRBV15,TGTGCCACCAGCAGAGATGCCGGGCCCCAGCATTTT,CATSRDAGPQHF
TRBJ1-2,-,-,TRBV12-3/TRBV12-4,TGTGCCAGCAGTCAGGTCGACTATGGCTACACCTTC,CASSQVDYGYTF
TRBJ1-2,-,-,TRBV10-3,TGTGCCATCAGTGAGTCCCACAGGCCTCCTAACTATGGCTACACCTTC,CAISESHRPPNYGYTF
TRBJ2-5,-,-,TRBV20-1,TGCAGTGCTAGAGACGGCTTAGGAAGGGGGACCCAGTACTTC,CSARDGLGRGTQYF
TRBJ2-7,TRBD1,-,TRBV5-1,TGCGCCAGCAGCAAACGGCAGGGGGCTGGGGAGCAGTACTTC,CASSKRQGAGEQYF